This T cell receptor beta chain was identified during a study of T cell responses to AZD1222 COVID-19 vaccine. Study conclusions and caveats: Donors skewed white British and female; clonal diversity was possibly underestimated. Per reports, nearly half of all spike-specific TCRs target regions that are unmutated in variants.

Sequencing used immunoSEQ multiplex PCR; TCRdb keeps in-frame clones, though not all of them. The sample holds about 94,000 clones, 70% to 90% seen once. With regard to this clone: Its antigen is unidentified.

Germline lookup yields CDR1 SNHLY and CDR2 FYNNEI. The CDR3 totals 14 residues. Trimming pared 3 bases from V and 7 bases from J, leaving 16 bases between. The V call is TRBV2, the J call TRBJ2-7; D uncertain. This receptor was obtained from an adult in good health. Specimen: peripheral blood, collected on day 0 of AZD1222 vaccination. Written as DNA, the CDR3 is TGTGCCAGCAGTGAGGTCCGGGCGATGGGAGAGCAGTACTTC. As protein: CASSEVRAMGEQYF.